The 11 T cell receptor beta chains below were found in one sample sequenced in a study of T cells in localized non-small cell lung cancer. Sequencing used immunoSEQ multiplex PCR; TCRdb keeps in-frame clones, though not all of them. The table includes about 59,000 clones, 70% to 90% detected once. Sequencing used peripheral blood, obtained before any cancer treatment. These receptors came from a man aged 40-75 years with stage I squamous cell lung carcinoma.

The chain uses TRBV10-1 and TRBJ2-7; 8 bases agree with TRBD2. Germline values: CDR1 WNHNN, CDR2 SYGVQD (reference sequence). This CDR3 has 14 amino acids. V was pared by 3 bases and J by 0 bases, with 1 base of the junction left unmatched. The CDR3 region has the DNA TGCGCCAGCAGTGACCTAGCGGGCTCCTACGAGCAGTACTTC. Amino acid sequence: CASSDLAGSYEQYF.

The rearrangement uses TRBV18 and TRBJ2-7, with D maybe TRBD1 (6 bases). The germline gives CDR1 KGHSH, CDR2 LQKENI. V was trimmed by 0 bases and J by 9 bases, leaving 18 bases between them. This CDR3 has 15 residues. The CDR3 bases are TGTGCCAGCTCACCACCGACAGGAGCTCTACGAGGGCAGTACTTC. Translation gives CASSPPTGALRGQYF.

The CDR3 here is CASSFIGISYNEQFF. CDR3 sequence (DNA): TGTGCCAGCAGCTTCATCGGGATTTCCTACAATGAGCAGTTCTTC. V usage is TRBV5-5 and J usage is TRBJ2-1, with D perhaps TRBD2 (5 bases). The CDR3 is 15 amino acids. Looked up from germline, CDR1 is SGHKS and CDR2 is YYEKEE (reference sequence). The ends were cut back, 2 bases at V and 1 base at J, with 10 bases in the middle.

The chain links TRBV19 to TRBJ2-7, with a tentative D call TRBD2 (6 bases). Germline V gives CDR1 LNHDA, CDR2 SQIVND (reference sequence). The length of the CDR3 is 15 residues. V lost 5 bases and J lost 3, with 17 bases in between. The CDR3 sequence is CASSPGLQTVYEQYF. Written as DNA, the CDR3 is TGTGCCAGTAGTCCGGGACTTCAAACTGTCTACGAGCAGTACTTC.

The V and J genes are TRBV5-1 and TRBJ1-6; tentative D call: TRBD1 (5 bases). This CDR3 spans 14 amino acids. V lost 0 bases to trimming and J lost 7 bases, with 8 bases between them. Germline CDR1 is SGHRS and CDR2 is YFSETQ. The DNA for the CDR3 is TGCGCCAGCAGCTTGGATTGGGGGAATTCACCCCTCCACTTT. It yields the protein CASSLDWGNSPLHF.

This clone was observed a few times. The chain is built from TRBV6-5 and TRBJ2-1, with 8 bases matching TRBD2. CDR3 length: 16 amino acids. V shed 2 bases, J shed 1 base, and the junction held 4 bases outside the gene matches. CDR1 is MNHEY and CDR2 is SVGAGI in the germline V gene. CDR3 region: CASSYAGGNSYNEQFF. DNA of the CDR3: TGTGCCAGCAGTTACGCGGGGGGAAATTCCTACAATGAGCAGTTCTTC.

V and J are TRBV7-3 and TRBJ2-7, with 7 bases that match TRBD2. Germline values: CDR1 SGHTA, CDR2 FQGTGA. CDR3 size: 14 residues. Losses at the gene ends were 2 bases for V and 2 bases for J; bases not matched to a gene: 3. CDR3 nucleotide sequence: TGTGCCAGCAGCTTAGGGACTAATCCCTACGAGCAGTACTTC. It is translated as CASSLGTNPYEQYF.

The chain carries TRBV27 and TRBJ2-7; 8 bases are shared with TRBD1. V was clipped by 8 bases and J by 1 base; unmatched bases: 4. The germline gives CDR1 MNHEY, CDR2 SMNVEV (reference sequence). The CDR3 totals 13 residues. DNA of the CDR3: TGTGCCAGCCGACGGACAGGGTCCTACGAGCAGTACTTC. It yields the protein CASRRTGSYEQYF.

The CDR3 loop is CASSSRDTQYF. The CDR3, as DNA: TGTGCCAGCAGCTCCCGGGATACGCAGTATTTT. J is TRBJ2-3 and V is TRBV7-2; D is ambiguous. V gave up 4 bases and J gave up 6 bases, with 5 bases separating them. Germline CDR1 and CDR2: SGHTA and FQGNSA. The CDR3 contains 11 residues.

The sample holds a few counts of this clone. The chain carries TRBV9 and TRBJ2-7; D remains unclear. Germline V gene data show CDR1 as SGDLS and CDR2 as YYNGEE. Trimming stripped 0 bases from V and 0 bases from J, with 7 bases between. The CDR3 length is 14 residues. The CDR3 DNA follows: TGTGCCAGCAGCGTAGAAGCGAGCTCCTACGAGCAGTACTTC. It codes for CASSVEASSYEQYF.

This chain connects TRBV4-1 to TRBJ2-5, with D tentatively TRBD2 (6 bases). The CDR3 is 16 residues long. Germline V gene data show CDR1 as MGHRA and CDR2 as YSYEKL. The ends were cut back, 4 bases at V and 1 base at J, with 16 bases in the middle. CDR3 sequence: CASSLSGLNSQETQYF. The DNA for the CDR3 is TGCGCCAGCAGCCTCTCGGGACTGAACTCCCAAGAGACCCAGTACTTC.